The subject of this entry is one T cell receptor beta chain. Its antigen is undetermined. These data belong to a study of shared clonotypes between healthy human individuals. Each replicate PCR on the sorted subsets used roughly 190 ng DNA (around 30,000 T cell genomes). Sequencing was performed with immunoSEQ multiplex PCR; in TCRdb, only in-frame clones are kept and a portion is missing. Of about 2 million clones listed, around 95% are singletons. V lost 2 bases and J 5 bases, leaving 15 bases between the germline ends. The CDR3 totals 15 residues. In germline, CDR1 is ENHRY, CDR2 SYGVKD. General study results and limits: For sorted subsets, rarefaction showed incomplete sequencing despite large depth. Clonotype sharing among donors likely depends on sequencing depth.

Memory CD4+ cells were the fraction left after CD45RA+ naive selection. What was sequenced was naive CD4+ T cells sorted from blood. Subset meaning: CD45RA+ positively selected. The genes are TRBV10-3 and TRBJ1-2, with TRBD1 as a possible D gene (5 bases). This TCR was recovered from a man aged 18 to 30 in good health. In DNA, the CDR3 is TGTGCCATCAGTGAGAGTTTTGGGGGTTCTTATGGCTACACCTTC. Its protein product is CAISESFGGSYGYTF.